The rows below give T cell receptor beta chains drawn from one sample of a study of blood T cells in healthy people across ages. TCRdb re-called the 5' RACE reads through MiXCR, storing one row per CDR3 protein. The sample holds approximately 800,000 distinct CDR3 sequences, roughly 25% seen once. This sample was also put to use in a study of T cells of mothers and their children.

The sample comprised blood. Receptors originate from a boy younger than 18 in good health. Each CDR3 is given with its conserved first and last residue. D genes are given only for firm matches. Clone size, where shown, is once, few, many, or a class for clones that have expanded.

.,TRBJ2-3,TRBV20-1,few,CSARAGLVVDTQYF,TGCAGTGCTAGAGCCGGACTCGTAGTTGATACGCAGTATTTT
.,TRBJ2-5,TRBV2,.,CASSEGRHQETQYF,TGTGCCAGCAGTGAAGGCAGACACCAAGAGACCCAGTACTTC
TRBD2,TRBJ2-1,TRBV3-1,.,CASSQDRGLAVNEQFF,TGTGCCAGCAGCCAAGACCGGGGACTAGCGGTCAATGAGCAGTTCTTC
TRBD2,TRBJ2-1,TRBV29-1,few,CSVGGLAGRGRSNEQFF,TGCAGCGTGGGGGGACTAGCGGGTAGAGGAAGGTCCAATGAGCAGTTCTTC
.,TRBJ1-2,TRBV4-1,few,CASSRGGSYGYTF,TGCGCCAGCAGCAGAGGGGGATCCTATGGCTACACCTTC
TRBD1,TRBJ1-4,TRBV6-6,few,CASSYSEGAGEKLFF,TGTGCCAGCAGTTACTCGGAGGGGGCCGGGGAAAAACTGTTTTTT
.,TRBJ2-5,TRBV7-6,.,CASSFLTAQETQYF,TGTGCCAGCAGCTTTTTGACAGCCCAAGAGACCCAGTACTTC
.,TRBJ2-5,TRBV7-8,few,CASSNPRGGYQETQHF,TGTGCCAGCAGCAACCCCCGCGGCGGGTACCAAGAGACCCAGCACTTC
.,TRBJ2-4,TRBV7-2,.,CASSPGLPIPLAKNIQYF,TGTGCCAGCAGTCCAGGACTCCCAATACCTCTAGCCAAAAACATTCAGTACTTC
.,TRBJ1-2,TRBV20-1,.,CSASLENYGYTF,TGCAGTGCTAGTCTCGAGAACTATGGCTACACCTTC
TRBD1,TRBJ2-1,TRBV5-6,.,CASSSRQGGEQFF,TGTGCCAGCAGCTCCCGACAGGGGGGAGAGCAGTTCTTC
.,TRBJ2-4,TRBV10-2,.,CASSDGTSGNIQYF,TGCGCCAGCAGTGATGGTACTTCGGGAAACATTCAGTACTTC
TRBD1,TRBJ2-7,TRBV5-1,few,CASSPRTGRVVEQYF,TGCGCCAGCAGCCCGAGGACAGGGCGAGTAGTCGAGCAGTACTTC
TRBD1,TRBJ2-7,TRBV28,.,CASSGTGATSYEQYF,TGTGCCAGCAGCGGGACAGGGGCTACCTCCTACGAGCAGTACTTC
TRBD2,TRBJ2-4,TRBV29-1,.,CSVGFGGRENIQYF,TGCAGCGTAGGCTTCGGGGGGAGAGAAAACATTCAGTACTTC
.,TRBJ1-5,TRBV20-1,.,CSARLRPGQDQPQHF,TGCAGTGCTAGATTGAGGCCGGGACAAGATCAGCCCCAGCATTTT
.,TRBJ1-5,TRBV12-3/TRBV12-4,few,CASAIAGLNQPQHF,TGTGCCAGCGCAATAGCGGGGTTAAATCAGCCCCAGCATTTT
.,TRBJ2-1,TRBV7-8,few,CASSLAGSYGNEQFF,TGTGCCAGCAGCTTAGCGGGGTCATACGGCAATGAGCAGTTCTTC
.,TRBJ2-1,TRBV7-9,.,CASPPRGGGDEQFF,TGTGCCAGCCCCCCCAGGGGGGGTGGGGATGAGCAGTTCTTC
.,TRBJ2-7,TRBV12-3/TRBV12-4,few,CASSSGYRVYEQYF,TGTGCCAGCAGTTCGGGATATAGGGTATACGAGCAGTACTTC
.,TRBJ2-1,TRBV7-2,.,CASSLDPQNNEQSF,TGTGCCAGCAGCTTAGACCCGCAAAACAATGAGCAGTCCTTC
TRBD1,TRBJ2-7,TRBV20-1,few,CSARGDRGLGEQYF,TGCAGTGCTAGAGGGGACAGGGGGCTGGGCGAGCAGTACTTC
.,TRBJ2-1,TRBV29-1,few,CSVEVGDEQFF,TGCAGCGTTGAAGTGGGCGATGAGCAGTTCTTC
.,TRBJ1-1,TRBV29-1,.,CSVVWRPGTEAFF,TGCAGCGTTGTTTGGAGGCCGGGGACTGAAGCTTTCTTT
.,TRBJ2-7,TRBV7-2,few,CASSLMAGSDYEQYF,TGTGCCAGCAGCTTAATGGCGGGATCGGACTACGAGCAGTACTTC
.,TRBJ2-7,TRBV7-9,few,CASSSGVTIMQYF,TGTGCCAGCAGCTCCGGCGTAACAATAATGCAGTACTTC
.,TRBJ2-3,TRBV6-5,.,CASSHKDPTDTQYF,TGTGCCAGCAGCCACAAAGACCCCACAGATACGCAGTATTTT
.,TRBJ2-7,TRBV28,few,CASSTLDPGLYEQYF,TGTGCCAGCAGCACATTGGACCCCGGGCTTTACGAGCAGTACTTC
.,TRBJ2-5,TRBV7-2,.,CASASLFETQYF,TGTGCCAGCGCTAGCCTTTTCGAGACCCAGTACTTC
.,TRBJ2-5,TRBV5-1,.,CASSLAASAAPQETQYF,TGCGCCAGCAGCTTGGCTGCTAGCGCGGCCCCGCAAGAGACCCAGTACTTC
.,TRBJ2-5,TRBV7-9,.,CASSLRGAGNQETQYF,TGTGCCAGCAGCCTCCGAGGGGCCGGGAACCAAGAGACCCAGTACTTC
.,TRBJ2-1,TRBV29-1,.,CSVGRTDIYNEQFF,TGCAGCGTTGGGAGAACCGATATCTACAATGAGCAGTTCTTC
TRBD2,TRBJ2-1,TRBV20-1,few,CSASGGAGNTKQFF,TGCAGTGCTAGCGGGGGGGCCGGTAATACGAAGCAGTTCTTC